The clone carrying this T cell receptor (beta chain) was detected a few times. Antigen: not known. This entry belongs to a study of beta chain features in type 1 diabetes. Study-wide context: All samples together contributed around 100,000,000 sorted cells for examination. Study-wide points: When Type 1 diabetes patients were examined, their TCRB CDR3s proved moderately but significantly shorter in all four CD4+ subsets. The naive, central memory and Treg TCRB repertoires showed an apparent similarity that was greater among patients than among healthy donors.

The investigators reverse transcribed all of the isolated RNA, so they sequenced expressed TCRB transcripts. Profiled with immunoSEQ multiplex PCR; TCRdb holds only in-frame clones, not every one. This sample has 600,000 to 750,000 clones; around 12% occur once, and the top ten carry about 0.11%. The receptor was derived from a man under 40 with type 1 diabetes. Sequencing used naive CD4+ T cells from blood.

The CDR3 loop reads CASGRLAGITDTQYF. CDR3 in DNA: TGTGCCAGCGGAAGACTAGCGGGGATCACAGATACGCAGTATTTT. The gene calls are TRBV25-1 and TRBJ2-3, with 11 bases lining up with TRBD2. The CDR3 has 15 residues. The germline V gene has CDR1 MGHDK and CDR2 SYGVNS. V was pared by 8 bases and J by 2 bases, with 6 bases of the junction left unmatched. Full variable domain (outside the CDR3, taken from reference TRBV25-1 and TRBJ2-3): EADIYQTPRYLVIGTGKKITLECSQTMGHDKMYWYQQDPGMELHLIHYSYGVNSTEKGDLSSESTVSRIRTEHFPLTLESARPSHTSQYLCASGRLAGITDTQYFGPGTRLTVL.